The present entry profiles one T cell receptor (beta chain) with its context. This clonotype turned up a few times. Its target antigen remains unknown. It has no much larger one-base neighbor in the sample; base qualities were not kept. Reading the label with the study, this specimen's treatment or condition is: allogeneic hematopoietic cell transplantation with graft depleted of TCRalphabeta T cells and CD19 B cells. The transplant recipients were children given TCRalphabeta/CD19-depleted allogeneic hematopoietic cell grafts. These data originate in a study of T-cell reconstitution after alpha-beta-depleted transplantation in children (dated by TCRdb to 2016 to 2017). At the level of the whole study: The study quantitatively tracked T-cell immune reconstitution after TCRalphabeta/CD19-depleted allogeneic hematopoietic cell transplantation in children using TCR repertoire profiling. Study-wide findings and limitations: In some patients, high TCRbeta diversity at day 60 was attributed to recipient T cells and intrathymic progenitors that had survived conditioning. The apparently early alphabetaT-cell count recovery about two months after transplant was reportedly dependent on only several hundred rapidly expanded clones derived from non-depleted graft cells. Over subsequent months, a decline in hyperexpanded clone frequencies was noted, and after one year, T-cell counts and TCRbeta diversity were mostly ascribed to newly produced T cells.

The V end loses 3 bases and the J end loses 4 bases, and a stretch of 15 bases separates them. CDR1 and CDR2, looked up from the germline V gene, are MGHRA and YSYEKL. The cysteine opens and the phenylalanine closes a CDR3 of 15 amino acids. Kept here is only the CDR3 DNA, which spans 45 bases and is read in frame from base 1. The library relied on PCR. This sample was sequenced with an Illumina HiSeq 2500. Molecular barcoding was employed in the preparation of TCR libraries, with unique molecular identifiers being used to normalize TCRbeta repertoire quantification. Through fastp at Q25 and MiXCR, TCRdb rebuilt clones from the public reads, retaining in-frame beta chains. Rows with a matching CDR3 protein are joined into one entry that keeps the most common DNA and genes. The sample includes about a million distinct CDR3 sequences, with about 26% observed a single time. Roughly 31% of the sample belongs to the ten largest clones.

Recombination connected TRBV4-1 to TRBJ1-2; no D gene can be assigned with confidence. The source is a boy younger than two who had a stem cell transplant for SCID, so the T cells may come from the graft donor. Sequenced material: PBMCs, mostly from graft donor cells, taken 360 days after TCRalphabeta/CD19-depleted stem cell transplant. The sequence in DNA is TGCGCCAGCAGCCAGGACGGCTACCTGTCCTATGGCTACACCTTC. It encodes CASSQDGYLSYGYTF.